This TCR beta chain emerged from a study of T cells in Graves' hyperthyroidism and ophthalmopathy (dated by TCRdb to about 2019). For context, the study as a whole: Peripheral blood was sampled at the time of initial diagnosis, prior to any treatment. Following sampling, methimazole starting at 30 mg daily was given to hyperthyroidism patients, and high-dose intravenous methylprednisolone was given to ophthalmopathy patients. Whether ophthalmopathy could be predicted prospectively was tested in an independent validation cohort made up of about 20 hyperthyroidism patients plus 17 patients who later progressed to ophthalmopathy. The study also compared thyroid tissue and blood T-cell repertoires from several Graves' hyperthyroidism patients. For training and testing, the 100 or so patients in the discovery cohort were randomly divided in a 7:3 ratio. TCR V-J signatures able to tell the groups apart were searched for in a discovery cohort of approximately 95 patients, of whom 40 to 45 had Graves' ophthalmopathy and about 60 had stable Graves' hyperthyroidism. The paper describes TCR Vbeta CDR3 sequencing of around 140 peripheral blood samples, made up of some 42 ophthalmopathy patients, approximately 73 hyperthyroidism patients and 17 progressor patients.

The investigation overall reported the following: Sample size was not statistically predetermined, and blinding of investigators to group allocation was not performed. During validation, the model predicted progression to ophthalmopathy a median of approximately 6.5 months ahead of onset, with 60% to 71% sensitivity and more than 72% specificity. Most expanded thyroid clonotypes (frequency above 0.001) were also detected in blood, suggesting blood repertoires may reflect thyroid immune responses. In cross-validation, a model built on a 13 V-J signature told ophthalmopathy apart from stable hyperthyroidism with approximately 90% sensitivity and about 81% specificity, and in testing the same model reached 80%/75%.

This clonotype was detected a few times. No antigen is known for it. One base away there is no much larger clone; base qualities are not given. TCR beta CDR3 regions were amplified from RNA transcripts. The first round of RT-PCR for the TCR CDR3 was performed with the HTBI primer set and the Qiagen OneStep RT-PCR kit. Libraries were constructed in a second round of multiplex PCR, after which size selection and purification were performed. Sequencing of the libraries was done on an Illumina HiSeq2000 using paired-end 100 bp reads. For the original study's pipeline: SOAPnuke was used to process the raw data, with reads discarded if the reads contained adapters or uncalled bases, had a mean Phred below 15, or lacked an exact constant-primer or identifier match. High-quality paired reads were merged with COPE v1.2.5, and unique nucleotide sequences were defined as clonotypes. Clonotypes were aligned to IMGT TRBV, TRBD and TRBJ reference segments using MiTCR v1.1. Only V-J combinations with frequency above 0.0001, covering 99% to 99.2% of repertoires, were analysed. The TCS score was defined as the ratio of F50 (clonal expansion) to E x V (chaos), calculated using BLOSUM62-based TCRdist between CDR3 peptides within each V-J. Welch's t-statistics and random forest reduced fewer than 600 V-J features to 13, which were used in a naive Bayes classifier (R e1071). The raw public reads went through TCRdb reprocessing: fastp at Q25, MiXCR clone calling, in-frame beta chains kept. Every distinct CDR3 protein forms one entry, paired with its most common genes and DNA. TCRdb's processing, not the study's, gives the V and J calls here. Recorded for this sample are around 690,000 distinct CDR3 sequences; around 20% of them occurred a single time. The top ten clonotypes cover under 35% of the sample.

In the ophthalmopathy patients, disease was moderately to severely active, with a Clinical Activity Score of 3 or more, a NOSPECS grade of 4 or more, and a duration of less than 3 months. Exclusion was applied to patients with uncontrolled infections, other autoimmune diseases, pregnancy or lactation. Clinical symptoms, serum thyroxine and TRAb, thyroid ultrasound, and orbital computed tomography formed the basis for the diagnoses. PBMCs were separated from over 9 ml of fresh peripheral blood using Ficoll-Paque density gradient centrifugation. Total RNA was extracted with Trizol reagent, and quality was checked on an Agilent 2100 Bioanalyzer. The TCR was taken from a man aged 25 to 40 with Graves' ophthalmopathy. Sequenced: blood.

The nucleotide sequence reads TGTGCCAGCAGTTACGAGGGACAGGGCAATGGCTACACCTTC. It translates as CASSYEGQGNGYTF. The rearranged segments are TRBV6-5 and TRBJ1-2; TRBD1 aligns with 9 central bases. Germline trimming amounts to 2 bases on V and 6 bases on J, with 4 as the count of junction bases outside the gene matches. Sequences MNHEY (CDR1) and SVGAGI (CDR2) are obtained from the germline V gene. Spanning cysteine to phenylalanine, the CDR3 consists of 14 amino acids. This entry keeps only the CDR3 DNA: 42 bases, framed from base 1.